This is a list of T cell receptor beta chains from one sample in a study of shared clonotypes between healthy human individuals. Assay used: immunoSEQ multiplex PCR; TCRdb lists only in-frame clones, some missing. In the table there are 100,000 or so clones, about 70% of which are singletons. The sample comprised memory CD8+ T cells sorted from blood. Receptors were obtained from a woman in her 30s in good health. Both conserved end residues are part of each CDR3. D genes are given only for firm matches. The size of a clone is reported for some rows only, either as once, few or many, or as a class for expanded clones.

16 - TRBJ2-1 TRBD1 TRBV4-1 TGCGCCAGCAGCCGAAAGGCGACAGGGGATAACAATGAGCAGTTCTTC CASSRKATGDNNEQFF
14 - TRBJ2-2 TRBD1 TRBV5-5 TGTGCCAGCAGGGCGGCAGGGGGCAGCGGGGAGCTGTTTTTT CASRAAGGSGELFF
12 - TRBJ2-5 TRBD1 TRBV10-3 TGTGCCATCAGTACAGGGGTGGGGACCCAGTACTTC CAISTGVGTQYF
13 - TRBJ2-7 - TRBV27 TGTGCCAGCAGTTTACAGGTGTATGACGAGCAGTACTTC CASSLQVYDEQYF
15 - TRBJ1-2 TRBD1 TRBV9 TGTGCCAGCAGCGCAGCCGGGACAGGGTCTTATGGCTACACCTTC CASSAAGTGSYGYTF
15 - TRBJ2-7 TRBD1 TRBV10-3 TGTGCCATCAGTGACACAGGGGGCCCGGGGGGCGAGCAGTACTTC CAISDTGGPGGEQYF
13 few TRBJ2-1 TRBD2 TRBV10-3 TGTGCCATCGCGGCTAGCGGTAGCGATGAGCAGTTCTTC CAIAASGSDEQFF
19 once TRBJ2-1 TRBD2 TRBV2 TGTGCCAGCAGTCTCTGGCGGGTAACTAGCGGGAGCCCCACCAATGAGCAGTTCTTC CASSLWRVTSGSPTNEQFF
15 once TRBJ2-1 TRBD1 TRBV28 TGTGCCAGCAGTTTATATGCAGGGGGAGTTGATGAGCAGTTCTTC CASSLYAGGVDEQFF
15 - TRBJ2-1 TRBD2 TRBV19 TGTGCCAGTACTCCCCTGGCGGGAGTGGATAATGAGCAGTTCTTC CASTPLAGVDNEQFF
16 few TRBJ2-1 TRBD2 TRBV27 TGTGCCAGCAGTCCCTCCCTGCTAGCGGGAGAACGCCGGCAGTTCTTC CASSPSLLAGERRQFF
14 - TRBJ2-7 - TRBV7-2 TGTGCCAGCAGCTTCCTGGTACGAGGTAGCGAGCAGTACTTC CASSFLVRGSEQYF
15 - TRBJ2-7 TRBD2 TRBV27 TGTGCCAGCAGTTCAAGCGGGAGGAAAACCTACGAGCAGTACTTC CASSSSGRKTYEQYF
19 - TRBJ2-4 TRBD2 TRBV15 TGTGCCACCAGCAGAGAACCCCTGACTAGCGACTTAGCCAAAAACATTCAGTACTTC CATSREPLTSDLAKNIQYF
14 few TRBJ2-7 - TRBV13 TGTGCCAGCAGCTTAGGGGGGCTAGGGTACGAGCAGTACTTC CASSLGGLGYEQYF
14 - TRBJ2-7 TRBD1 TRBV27 TGTGCCAGCAGTTTTTCGGGACAGGGCTACGAGCAGTACTTC CASSFSGQGYEQYF
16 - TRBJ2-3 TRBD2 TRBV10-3 TGTGCCATCAGTGACGGTAGCGGGAGCTACCCAGATACGCAGTATTTT CAISDGSGSYPDTQYF
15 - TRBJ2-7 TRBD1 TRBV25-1 TGTGCCAGCAGTGAATCAGGACAGGGTACCTACGAGCAGTACTTC CASSESGQGTYEQYF
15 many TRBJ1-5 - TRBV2 TGTGCCAGCAGTGAAGGGAGTATTAGCAATCAGCCCCAGCATTTT CASSEGSISNQPQHF
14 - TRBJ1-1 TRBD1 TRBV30 TGTGCCTGGAGACCCGCCGGGACAGGCACTGAAGCTTTCTTT CAWRPAGTGTEAFF
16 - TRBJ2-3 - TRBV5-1 TGCGCCAGCAGCTTCCAGCGGGCGAGCCCCTCAGATACGCAGTATTTT CASSFQRASPSDTQYF
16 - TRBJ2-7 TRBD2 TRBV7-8 TGTGCCAGCAGCTTAGGCCCTCTTACTAGCGTCTACGAGCAGTACTTC CASSLGPLTSVYEQYF
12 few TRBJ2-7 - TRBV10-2 TGCGCCAGCAGTGGAGTGTACTACGAGCAGTACTTC CASSGVYYEQYF
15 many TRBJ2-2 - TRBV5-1 TGCGCCCAGACCGACAGGAAATTTAACACCGGGGAGCTGTTTTTT CAQTDRKFNTGELFF
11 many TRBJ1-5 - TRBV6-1 TGTGCCACCTCGGGGGGGGGACCCCAGCATTTT CATSGGGPQHF
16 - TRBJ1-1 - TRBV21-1 TGTGCCAGCAGCCATGATATAGACACAATTCGCACTGAAGCTTTCTTT CASSHDIDTIRTEAFF